This TCR beta chain was sequenced during a study of shared clonotypes between healthy human individuals. The germline V gene has CDR1 SQVTM and CDR2 ANQGSEA. This CDR3 has 11 residues. V was clipped by 8 bases and J by 5 bases, with 10 bases between them. Profiled with immunoSEQ multiplex PCR; TCRdb holds only in-frame clones, not every one. The data contain approximately 2.5 million clones, roughly 93% of them singletons. There were no recent acute infections or vaccinations among the donors, who were healthy HIV-negative adults. The V and J genes are TRBV29-1 and TRBJ2-1, with D possibly TRBD2 on 5 matching bases. The specimen was naive CD4+ T cells from PBMCs. As for subset: CD45RA+ positively selected. This clonotype was obtained from a young man in good health. Some clones in this sample may be carry-over from other donors' samples. The CDR3 nucleotides are TGCAGCCCCGGGAACAACAATGAGCAGTTCTTC. Its translation: CSPGNNNEQFF.